This paragraph covers one T cell receptor (beta chain) sequence. Its antigen is not identified. V was cut by 0 bases and J by 3 bases, with 6 bases left in between. CDR1 is SGDLS, CDR2 YYNGEE, per germline. CDR3 length: 14 residues. The data were taken from a study of blood T cells in healthy people across ages. PCR was performed a second time for about 6 to 12 cycles using a sample-barcoded 5' primer and a J-beta primer mix. TCRdb called the 5' RACE reads again in MiXCR, with one record for every CDR3 protein. In the table there are about 1,800,000 distinct CDR3 sequences, roughly 28% of which are singletons. Broader study findings: Diversity figures derived from one million T cells were judged to underestimate the true value. Percentage of naive T cells showed a strong correlation with TCR beta diversity.

This chain joins TRBV9 and TRBJ2-2; D is ambiguous. This receptor was identified in a woman aged 25 to 45 in good health. The sample comprised blood. CDR3 DNA sequence: TGTGCCAGCAGCGTAGATCCGTACACCGGGGAGCTGTTTTTT. Translation gives CASSVDPYTGELFF.